A selection of T cell receptor beta chains follows, all from one sample in a study of post-analysis software for immune sequencing data. MiXCR was run by TCRdb on the PCR reads, yielding one entry per CDR3 protein. The sample records 800,000 to 950,000 distinct CDR3 sequences, roughly half being singletons. Sequenced material: blood. Receptors were obtained from a girl aged 5-17 years with multiple sclerosis. Each CDR3 is given with its conserved first and last residue. The order of the fields is J gene, clone size, V gene, CDR3 protein. Clone size is shown for a subset of rows, as once, few, many or a class of expanded clone.

TRBJ1-2	few	TRBV15	CATSRDPPGQDGYTF
TRBJ1-5	few	TRBV5-1	CASSLSGNNQPQHF
TRBJ1-2	-	TRBV29-1	CSVVQRGRMGYTF
TRBJ2-7	once	TRBV5-1	CASSLEGQDYEQYF
TRBJ2-3	-	TRBV20-1	CSATAASGFSDTQYF
TRBJ2-7	-	TRBV6-1	CASREDRYSYEQYF
TRBJ1-2	few	TRBV27	CASSLLGENYGYTF
TRBJ2-5	-	TRBV20-1	CSARGTSGRVGETQYF
TRBJ2-3	-	TRBV5-5	CASSLLIFDTDTQYF
TRBJ1-6	-	TRBV9	CASSVALQGDSPLHF
TRBJ1-2	few	TRBV20-1	CSVGGDRGADYGYTF
TRBJ2-7	-	TRBV7-9	CASSPRTGVYYEQYF
TRBJ2-3	few	TRBV6-6	CAVWEADTQYF
TRBJ2-5	-	TRBV29-1	CSVAGQGSETQYF
TRBJ2-3	few	TRBV5-1	CASSLVGGSADTQYF
TRBJ1-2	many	TRBV10-2	CASRQGNYGYTF
-	few	TRBV29-1	CSVRTGQYEQYF